A single sample is the source of the 9 T cell receptor beta chains below, sequenced in a study of T cells after yellow fever vaccination (dated by TCRdb to between 2018 and 2021). Library prep was done by 5' RACE. TCRdb names Illumina HiSeq 2500 as the instrument used. TCRdb took the public reads, trimmed them with fastp at Q25, ran MiXCR for clone calling and kept in-frame beta chains. Entries that share a CDR3 protein sequence are merged under the most common genes and DNA. This sample lists hundreds of thousands of distinct CDR3 sequences; about a fifth were detected once. Of the sample, roughly an eighth is held by the ten largest clones. This sample's treatment or condition label indicates: live attenuated yellow fever vaccine strain. The material was PBMCs, obtained 15 days after the yellow fever booster vaccination. The receptors were sampled from a man younger than 45 who received the YFV17D yellow fever vaccine.

The rearrangement joins TRBV7-9 to TRBJ2-5; 9 bases align to TRBD1. The CDR3 spans 14 residues. V was clipped by 5 bases and J by 5 bases; unmatched bases: 6. Germline CDR1 SEHNR, CDR2 FQNEAQ (reference sequence). The CDR3 spells CASSQGQGWETQYF. In DNA, the CDR3 is TGTGCCAGCAGCCAGGGACAGGGCTGGGAGACCCAGTACTTC.

The gene calls are TRBV9 and TRBJ2-1; TRBD1 might be the D (5 bases). V gave up 3 bases and J gave up 3 bases, with 16 bases separating them. The germline V gene encodes CDR1 SGDLS and CDR2 YYNGEE. The CDR3 covers 16 residues. CDR3 nucleotide sequence: TGTGCCAGCAGCGCCTACGGAGTAGGGGACTACAATGAGCAGTTCTTC. Amino acids: CASSAYGVGDYNEQFF.

This clonotype was found a few times. V usage is TRBV23-1 and J usage is TRBJ2-3; either TRBD1 or TRBD2 may fit D (6 bases each). TRBV23-1 is assigned to the ORF class and has an uncertain function. CDR3 size: 16 residues. Trimming took 3 bases from V and 1 from J, leaving 14 bases between them. The CDR3: CASSHPGVAGTDTQYF. The CDR3 DNA sequence: TGCGCCAGCAGTCATCCAGGGGTAGCGGGCACAGATACGCAGTATTTT.

The chain employs TRBV2 and TRBJ1-1; no definite D call. The ends were cut back, 7 bases at V and 0 bases at J, with 12 bases in the middle. Germline V gives CDR1 SNHLY, CDR2 FYNNEI. The CDR3 has 14 residues. CDR3 nucleotide sequence: TGTGCCAGCACTTCTACAGCCATGAACACTGAAGCTTTCTTT. It is translated as CASTSTAMNTEAFF.

There are a few counts of this clonotype. The rearrangement joins TRBV10-2 to TRBJ2-7; D remains ambiguous. This CDR3 spans 12 amino acids. CDR1 and CDR2 (germline): WSHSY, SAAADI. V shed 4 bases and J shed 2 bases, with 6 bases lying between them. In nucleotides, the CDR3 is TGCGCCAGCAGTGTGGCCCCCTACGAGCAGTACTTC. Translating gives CASSVAPYEQYF.

V usage is TRBV20-1 and J usage is TRBJ2-2; D may be TRBD2 (6 bases). The CDR3 runs to 16 residues. Germline V gene sequence: CDR1 DFQATT, CDR2 SNEGSKA (reference sequence). Between the trimmed V and J ends, which lost 0 bases and 6 bases, there was a span of 17 bases. CDR3 bases: TGCAGTGCTAGAGATCGAAGTGTCGGAGGGGCCGGGGAGCTGTTTTTT. Translated, it gives CSARDRSVGGAGELFF.

V gene TRBV12-3 or TRBV12-4 combines with J gene TRBJ2-3; TRBD2 matches at 10 bases. The CDR3 runs to 12 residues. Unmatched junction bases numbered 8, after V lost 6 bases and J lost 14 bases. CDR3 in amino acids: CASSLSGRSTYF. In DNA, the CDR3 is TGTGCCAGCAGCCTTAGCGGGAGGAGTACGTATTTT.

The CDR3 protein is CASSLIRTKVYEQFF. The CDR3 bases are TGTGCCAGCAGTCTTATTAGGACTAAGGTATATGAGCAGTTCTTC. The rearrangement joins TRBV12-3 or TRBV12-4 to TRBJ2-1, with D perhaps TRBD2 (6 bases). CDR3 length: 15 amino acids. V lost 5 bases to trimming and J lost 8 bases, with 19 bases between them.

This clonotype was counted between two and nine times. J is TRBJ2-1 and V is TRBV7-2; no firm D call. The ends were cut back, 1 base at V and 7 bases at J, with 11 bases in the middle. The CDR3 contains 14 residues. Per germline, CDR1 SGHTA and CDR2 FQGNSA. In DNA form, the CDR3 reads TGTGCCAGCAGCTTAGATTCAGACCGAAATGAGCAGTTCTTC. Translated: CASSLDSDRNEQFF. The variable domain in full, completed from reference TRBV7-2 and TRBJ2-1, reads GAGVSQSPSNKVTEKGKDVELRCDPISGHTALYWYRQSLGQGLEFLIYFQGNSAPDKSGLPSDRFSAERTGGSVSTLTIQRTQQEDSAVYLCASSLDSDRNEQFFGPGTRLTVL.